This T cell receptor beta chain emerged from a study of identical twins. TCRdb ran MiXCR on the 5' RACE reads and lists one entry per CDR3 protein. The table includes roughly 690,000 distinct CDR3 sequences, over 20% detected once. This CDR3 is 12 amino acids long. From germline, CDR1 is LGHNT and CDR2 FRNRAP. V lost 0 bases and J 4 bases, leaving 1 base between the germline ends. Everyone who donated was a healthy Caucasian. The same data also went into a second study, on T cells expressing NK-cell markers. In that study: Repertoires of TCR beta were obtained from T cells sorted as CD3+CD56+NKG2C+, CD3+CD56+NKG2C- and CD3+CD56-NKG2C+. Several experiments confined sorting to alpha-beta TCR T cells with an anti-gamma-delta TCR antibody.

The gene calls are TRBV12-5 and TRBJ1-5; D call uncertain. Input material: PBMCs. The source of this sequence is a woman younger than 35 in good health. The CDR3 is CASGLVNQPQHF. CDR3 nucleotide sequence: TGTGCTAGTGGTTTGGTAAATCAGCCCCAGCATTTT.